A selection of T cell receptor beta chains follows, all from one sample in a study of shared clonotypes between healthy human individuals. TCRdb keeps only in-frame clones here, not all; method: immunoSEQ multiplex PCR. The top ten clones hold approximately 0.9% of a sample with 1 million to 1.2 million clones, roughly 80% of them seen once. The sequencing input was memory CD4+ T cells from PBMCs. The receptor source for this set is a young man in good health. Some clones in this sample may be carry-over from other donors' samples. CDR3s include the opening cysteine and the closing phenylalanine or tryptophan. D genes are given only for firm matches. Clone size is given for some rows only: seen once, a few or many times, or a class if the clone is expanded.

j_call clone_size d_call v_call cdr3_aa cdr3_nt
TRBJ1-2 . . TRBV5-6 CASSSTKGANYGYTF TGTGCCAGCAGCTCCACAAAAGGAGCTAACTATGGCTACACCTTC
TRBJ2-7 . . TRBV5-1 CASSRGGLDRPAEQYF TGCGCCAGCAGCAGGGGGGGTTTAGACAGACCCGCCGAGCAGTACTTC
TRBJ2-7 . . TRBV4-1 CASSRKETGRGGEQYF TGCGCCAGCAGCCGGAAAGAGACCGGGCGGGGTGGCGAGCAGTACTTC
TRBJ2-1 . . TRBV28 CASSLVPAAHPYNEQFF TGTGCCAGCAGTTTAGTCCCAGCGGCGCACCCCTACAATGAGCAGTTCTTC
TRBJ2-2 . TRBD1 TRBV27 CATGRRTGFSLGELFF TGTGCCACCGGGCGGAGGACAGGGTTTTCCCTCGGGGAGCTGTTTTTT
TRBJ2-7 . . TRBV7-6 CASSSPAGLGVYEQYF TGTGCCAGCAGCTCACCCGCAGGGCTCGGTGTCTACGAGCAGTACTTC
TRBJ2-7 . . TRBV5-6 CASSLLDEQYF TGTGCCAGCAGCTTGCTAGACGAGCAGTACTTC
TRBJ2-4 . . TRBV30 CAWSVGTLAKNIQYF TGTGCCTGGAGTGTAGGGACCCTAGCCAAAAACATTCAGTACTTC
TRBJ2-7 . TRBD2 TRBV7-3 CASSSGLAGVAEQYF TGTGCCAGCAGCTCCGGACTAGCGGGAGTTGCCGAGCAGTACTTC
TRBJ1-5 . . TRBV19 CASSIRGNQPQHF TGTGCCAGTAGTATCCGGGGGAATCAGCCCCAGCATTTT
TRBJ2-1 . . TRBV5-4 CASSHGGWNEQFF TGTGCCAGCAGCCACGGGGGCTGGAATGAGCAGTTCTTC
TRBJ1-3 many . TRBV28 CASRRDLTGNTIYF TGTGCCAGCAGACGGGACCTTACCGGAAACACCATATATTTT
TRBJ2-1 . . TRBV11-2 CASSQDLFSYNEQFF TGTGCCAGCAGCCAAGACTTATTCTCCTACAATGAGCAGTTCTTC
TRBJ2-1 . TRBD2 TRBV2 CASRVGLAAEQFF TGTGCCAGCCGGGTGGGACTAGCGGCGGAGCAGTTCTTC
TRBJ2-2 . . TRBV28 CASSLLAVPGELFF TGTGCCAGCAGTTTATTGGCGGTGCCCGGGGAGCTGTTTTTT
TRBJ2-5 once . TRBV7-2 CASSFVHPGETQYF TGTGCCAGCAGCTTCGTACACCCGGGGGAGACCCAGTACTTC
TRBJ2-3 few TRBD1 TRBV2 CASRTGGDTQYF TGTGCCAGCAGGACAGGGGGAGATACGCAGTATTTT
TRBJ1-2 . . TRBV6-1 CASRQALYGYTF TGTGCCAGCAGGCAGGCCCTCTATGGCTACACCTTC
TRBJ1-2 . . TRBV6-5 CASGDGPYGYTF TGTGCCAGCGGGGACGGGCCCTATGGCTACACCTTC
TRBJ1-1 few . TRBV27 CASRRGPVFNTEAFF TGTGCCAGCAGACGGGGGCCGGTATTTAACACTGAAGCTTTCTTT
TRBJ1-1 once TRBD1 TRBV7-6 CASSLTGGYTEAFF TGTGCCAGCAGCCTGACAGGGGGATACACTGAAGCTTTCTTT
TRBJ1-5 few . TRBV4-3 CASSQDRLRDSNQPQHF TGCGCCAGCAGCCAAGATAGGCTGAGGGATAGCAATCAGCCCCAGCATTTT
TRBJ2-5 once TRBD1 TRBV5-4 CASSPGSGGIGETQYF TGTGCCAGCAGCCCGGGGTCAGGGGGCATTGGGGAGACCCAGTACTTC
TRBJ1-4 . . TRBV7-2 CASSLYGTRGEKLFF TGTGCCAGCAGCTTATACGGGACCAGGGGAGAAAAACTGTTTTTT
TRBJ1-4 . TRBD1 TRBV5-1 CASSWAGTGSEKLFF TGCGCCAGCAGCTGGGCCGGGACAGGGTCTGAAAAACTGTTTTTT
TRBJ2-3 . . TRBV7-2 CASSHGGGERTDTQYF TGTGCCAGCAGCCACGGTGGTGGAGAGAGGACAGATACGCAGTATTTT
TRBJ1-5 . . TRBV15 CATSSAGGNQPQHF TGTGCCACCAGCAGTGCAGGGGGCAATCAGCCCCAGCATTTT
TRBJ2-3 . TRBD2 TRBV14 CASSPFGTSGRAPDTQYF TGTGCCAGCAGCCCCTTTGGGACTAGCGGGAGGGCCCCCGATACGCAGTATTTT
TRBJ2-3 . TRBD1 TRBV11-2 CASSQDRAPDTQYF TGTGCCAGCAGCCAGGACAGGGCTCCAGATACGCAGTATTTT
TRBJ2-7 . TRBD2 TRBV7-2 CASSSMSAGGIYEQYF TGTGCCAGCAGCTCAATGTCGGCGGGAGGGATCTACGAGCAGTACTTC
TRBJ2-3 . . TRBV5-1 CASSLSLSKLTDTQYF TGCGCCAGCAGCTTGAGCCTCTCCAAACTCACAGATACGCAGTATTTT
TRBJ2-7 . TRBD2 TRBV2 CASRPGTSGYEQYF TGTGCCAGCCGCCCCGGGACTAGCGGTTACGAGCAGTACTTC
TRBJ2-7 . TRBD1 TRBV6-5 CASSPPGQGAKQYF TGTGCCAGCAGCCCACCGGGACAGGGGGCGAAACAGTACTTC
TRBJ2-2 . TRBD2 TRBV18 CASSPRLADTAGELFF TGTGCCAGCTCACCAAGACTAGCGGATACCGCCGGGGAGCTGTTTTTT
TRBJ2-2 . TRBD2 TRBV9 CASSGLAGGYGTGELFF TGTGCCAGCAGTGGACTAGCGGGAGGGTATGGCACCGGGGAGCTGTTTTTT
TRBJ2-4 . TRBD2 TRBV9 CASSTGGLAGGVGIQYF TGTGCCAGCAGCACCGGGGGACTAGCGGGAGGGGTCGGCATTCAGTACTTC
TRBJ2-3 . TRBD2 TRBV9 CASSFTSAGGTDTQYF TGTGCCAGCAGCTTCACCTCAGCGGGAGGAACAGATACGCAGTATTTT
TRBJ1-2 . . TRBV2 CASSDVGDGYTF TGTGCCAGCAGTGACGTCGGGGATGGCTACACCTTC
TRBJ1-5 once . TRBV7-2 CASSPLRGRVLLPQHF TGTGCCAGCAGCCCACTCCGCGGTAGGGTCCTATTGCCCCAGCATTTT
TRBJ1-6 . . TRBV11-2 CASSLGSPLHF TGTGCCAGCAGCTTGGGTTCACCCCTCCACTTT
TRBJ1-5 . TRBD1 TRBV7-8 CASSLGLRQGLYSNQPQHF TGTGCCAGCAGCTTAGGCTTGAGACAGGGCCTTTATAGCAATCAGCCCCAGCATTTT
TRBJ2-3 . . TRBV5-4 CASSRSEGRPDTQYF TGTGCCAGCAGCCGTTCGGAGGGCCGCCCAGATACGCAGTATTTT
TRBJ2-7 . . TRBV15 CATSSRPGKGGQYF TGTGCCACCAGCTCCCGACCTGGAAAAGGAGGGCAGTACTTC
TRBJ2-1 few . TRBV7-9 CASSLLGAADEQFF TGTGCCAGCAGCTTACTCGGGGCGGCCGATGAGCAGTTCTTC
TRBJ1-4 . . TRBV28 CASSLFPEKLFF TGTGCCAGCAGTTTGTTCCCTGAAAAACTGTTTTTT
TRBJ1-1 few . TRBV27 CASSFLRQGQAFF TGTGCCAGCAGTTTTTTACGGCAGGGCCAAGCTTTCTTT
TRBJ1-2 . . TRBV28 CASSLAVNPIYGYTF TGTGCCAGCAGTTTGGCGGTTAACCCCATTTATGGCTACACCTTC
TRBJ1-2 . TRBD1 TRBV5-1 CASSLGQGASGYGYTF TGCGCCAGCAGCTTGGGACAGGGGGCTAGCGGCTATGGCTACACCTTC
TRBJ2-7 . TRBD2 TRBV4-1 CASSQTPGTSFSEQYF TGCGCCAGCAGCCAGACCCCGGGGACTAGCTTCTCCGAGCAGTACTTC
TRBJ2-3 . TRBD2 TRBV11-3 CASSPGGLRTDTQYF TGTGCCAGCAGCCCGGGGGGGTTGCGCACAGATACGCAGTATTTT